Listed below are T cell receptor beta chains from one sample, sequenced in a study of cytomegalovirus exposure and HLA in healthy donors. The table came from immunoSEQ multiplex PCR; TCRdb's copy has only in-frame clones and leaves some out. This repertoire shows around 120,000 clones, about two thirds found once; its top ten account for roughly 8.2%. Sequenced input: PBMCs. The receptors were sampled from a woman aged 40 to 50 in good health and CMV-seropositive. Each CDR3 is given with its conserved first and last residue. The D gene is left open where the match is weak. Size values are once, few and many counts, or a class for expanded clones, and some rows have none.

j_call v_call cdr3_length d_call clone_size cdr3_nt cdr3_aa
TRBJ1-1 TRBV7-2 15 TRBD1 . TGTGCCAGCAGCTTATCGGGACAGGTGAACACTGAAGCTTTCTTT CASSLSGQVNTEAFF
TRBJ1-1 TRBV4-3 13 . . TGCGCCAGCAGCCAGGCCGGGTACACTGAAGCTTTCTTT CASSQAGYTEAFF
TRBJ1-2 TRBV6-5 14 TRBD1 few TGTGCCAGCAGTCCCGGACCGGCACAGGGGGAGCAGGACTTC CASSPGPAQGEQDF
TRBJ1-1 TRBV10-3 14 TRBD1 . TGTGCCATCAGTGAGGCAGGGGACAGCACTGAAGCTTTCTTT CAISEAGDSTEAFF
TRBJ2-7 TRBV9 14 TRBD1 once TGTGCCAGCAACTCCGGGACAGGGGAAACCGAGCAGTACTTC CASNSGTGETEQYF
TRBJ1-2 TRBV5-6 14 TRBD1 . TGTGCCAGCAGCAAGGTACAGGGGGCAGGAGGCTACACCTTC CASSKVQGAGGYTF
TRBJ2-5 TRBV2 14 TRBD2 . TGTGCCAGCAGTGCCGGGACTAGCGAAGAGACCCAGTACTTC CASSAGTSEETQYF
TRBJ1-6 TRBV10-1 14 TRBD1 . TGCGCCAGCAGAGACCGGGACAGATATTCACCCCTCCACTTT CASRDRDRYSPLHF
TRBJ2-7 TRBV7-2 14 . . TGTGCCAGCAGCTTAACGACAGATACCTACGAGCAGTACTTC CASSLTTDTYEQYF
TRBJ1-1 TRBV4-3 15 . . TGCGCCAGCAGCCAAGAGGCACAGGGCCTGTCTGAAGCTTTCTTT CASSQEAQGLSEAFF
TRBJ2-2 TRBV4-1 15 . . TGCGCCAGCAGCCAAGGATTCAGGGGCACCGGGGAGCTGTTTTTT CASSQGFRGTGELFF
TRBJ1-5 TRBV2 16 TRBD1 . TGTGCCAGCCGGGACAGGGATTCCTCAGGCAATCAGCCCCAGCATTTT CASRDRDSSGNQPQHF
TRBJ2-5 TRBV19 14 . . TGTGCCAGTAGTTCCCCGTACAGGCAAGAGACCCAGTACTTC CASSSPYRQETQYF
TRBJ2-5 TRBV5-1 18 . . TGCGCCAGCAGCTCCGGAGCATTGGCGGGGCCGACCCAAGAGACCCAGTACTTC CASSSGALAGPTQETQYF
TRBJ2-7 TRBV13 17 TRBD1 few TGTGCCAGCAGCTCAAAACACACAGGGGGCGAATACTACGAGCAGTACTTC CASSSKHTGGEYYEQYF
TRBJ1-2 TRBV5-4 14 TRBD1 . TGTGCCAGCAGCTCAGGACAGGGGGCGCGAGGCTACACCTTC CASSSGQGARGYTF
TRBJ2-2 TRBV7-3 15 TRBD2 . TGTGCCAGCAGCTTGACTAGCGGGGTATCCGGGGAGCTGTTTTTT CASSLTSGVSGELFF
TRBJ2-5 TRBV27 14 . . TGTGCCAGCAGACTTGGACAAAACCAAGAGACCCAGTACTTC CASRLGQNQETQYF
TRBJ1-5 TRBV7-2 13 . . TGTGCCAGCAGCCAGGGAATGGTTCAGCCCCAGCATTTT CASSQGMVQPQHF
TRBJ2-2 TRBV10-3 16 TRBD2 . TGTGCCATCAGTGAGGTCGGGGGGGCGAACACCGGGGAGCTGTTTTTT CAISEVGGANTGELFF
TRBJ1-1 TRBV11-2 14 TRBD1 . TGTGCCAGCGGGAAGGGGGCAGTGAACACTGAAGCTTTCTTT CASGKGAVNTEAFF
TRBJ2-1 TRBV4-1 16 TRBD2 . TGCGCCAGCAGCCAAGAGGGGTCTAGCGGGGGAACTGAGCAGTTCTTC CASSQEGSSGGTEQFF
TRBJ2-7 TRBV19 14 TRBD1 . TGTGCCAGTAGTATCCGGGGACAGGGCTACGAGCAGTACTTC CASSIRGQGYEQYF
TRBJ2-3 TRBV7-3 16 TRBD2 . TGTGCCAGCAGCCTCGGGACTAGCGGGAGCACAGATACGCAGTATTTT CASSLGTSGSTDTQYF
TRBJ1-6 TRBV5-1 14 TRBD1 few TGCGCCAGCAGCATAGGACAGGCCCATTCACCCCTCCACTTT CASSIGQAHSPLHF
TRBJ2-2 TRBV7-9 15 TRBD1 . TGTGCCAGCAGCTTAGTAATGGGACAGGTCGGGGAGCTGTTTTTT CASSLVMGQVGELFF
TRBJ1-5 TRBV6-1 14 TRBD1 . TGTGCCAGCAGGTGGACAGGGGAGAGTCAGCCCCAGCATTTT CASRWTGESQPQHF
TRBJ2-5 TRBV7-9 14 . . TGTGCCAGCAGCCCTCTAGCGCTCCGTGAGACCCAGTACTTC CASSPLALRETQYF
TRBJ2-1 TRBV7-3 14 . . TGTGCCAGCAGCGCGACAGGCTCCTACAATGAGCAGTTCTTC CASSATGSYNEQFF
TRBJ1-2 TRBV7-9 13 . . TGTGCCAGCAGCTCCCGGACAGCTGATGGCTACACCTTC CASSSRTADGYTF
TRBJ1-3 TRBV7-6 15 . . TGTGCCAGCAGCTCCCGGAGGACCGGAGGAAACACCATATATTTT CASSSRRTGGNTIYF
TRBJ2-3 TRBV5-1 14 TRBD2 . TGCGCCAGCAGCTGGGGGGGAAGGGCAGATACGCAGTATTTT CASSWGGRADTQYF
TRBJ1-3 TRBV5-4 15 TRBD1 . TGTGCCAGCAGCTTCGAGGGGGCAGCCGGAAACACCATATATTTT CASSFEGAAGNTIYF
TRBJ2-7 TRBV2 15 TRBD1 . TGTGCCAGCGCTCGGCCGGGACAGGGACTCTACGAGCAGTACTTC CASARPGQGLYEQYF
TRBJ2-2 TRBV18 16 TRBD1 . TGTGCCAGCTCACCTCGACAGGGGGTGGACACCGGGGAGCTGTTTTTT CASSPRQGVDTGELFF
TRBJ1-4 TRBV7-2 13 . . TGTGCCAGCAGCGAGGGATTTAATGAAAAACTGTTTTTT CASSEGFNEKLFF
TRBJ1-3 TRBV6-6 14 . . TGTGCCAGCACCAAGGGGGAACCCGGAAACACCATATATTTT CASTKGEPGNTIYF
TRBJ1-4 TRBV6-6 14 TRBD1 . TGTGCCAGCAGGTCGACAGGGGAGTTTGAAAAACTGTTTTTT CASRSTGEFEKLFF
TRBJ2-5 TRBV29-1 14 . . TGCAGCGTGTTAGCTAGCGCGATTGGCGAGACCCAGTACTTC CSVLASAIGETQYF
TRBJ2-3 TRBV4-3 15 . . TGCGCCAGCAGCCAAGAAAGTTACAGTACAGATACGCAGTATTTT CASSQESYSTDTQYF
TRBJ1-3 TRBV7-2 15 . . TGTGCCAGCAGCCCGCGGGGGAGAGGCGGAAACACCATATATTTT CASSPRGRGGNTIYF
TRBJ2-4 TRBV5-1 14 TRBD1 . TGCGCCAGCAGCCCCTCGAAGGCCGGGACAGGGTCGTACTTC CASSPSKAGTGSYF
TRBJ1-1 TRBV7-2 15 . . TGTGCCAGCAGCTTAGGGAGGGTCATGAACACTGAAGCTTTCTTT CASSLGRVMNTEAFF
TRBJ2-3 TRBV10-3 14 . . TGTGCCTCGCGACGCCGAACAGACACAGATACGCAGTATTTT CASRRRTDTDTQYF
TRBJ2-3 TRBV7-3 13 . . TGTGCCAGCAGCCCACTGCAGGGGGGTACGCAGTATTTT CASSPLQGGTQYF
TRBJ2-2 TRBV10-3 17 TRBD1 . TGTGCCATCAGTAACCTCCCGGGACAGGGAAACACCGGGGAGCTGTTTTTT CAISNLPGQGNTGELFF
TRBJ1-3 TRBV13 13 . . TGTGCCAGCAGCTTTGGACAGGGAAACACCATATATTTT CASSFGQGNTIYF
TRBJ2-2 TRBV10-3 14 . few TGTGCCATTGCAGGATTACCGAACACCGGGGAGCTGTTTTTT CAIAGLPNTGELFF
TRBJ2-3 TRBV7-9 14 TRBD1 . TGTGCCATCCAACAGGGGGCGGCCACAGATACGCAGTATTTT CAIQQGAATDTQYF
TRBJ1-4 TRBV5-1 16 . many TGCGCCAGCAGCCCCCGCTCGAGCCGGGCGGGTGAAAAACTGTTTTTT CASSPRSSRAGEKLFF
TRBJ1-2 TRBV5-1 14 . . TGCGCCAGCAGCTTGTTAACAGGGAGCTATGGCTACACCTTC CASSLLTGSYGYTF
TRBJ1-1 TRBV9 12 . . TGTGCCAGCAGCCCAACGGACACTGAAGCTTTCTTT CASSPTDTEAFF
TRBJ1-1 TRBV5-6 14 TRBD1 . TGTGCCAGCAGCTACGGACAGGGAAACACTGAAGCTTTCTTT CASSYGQGNTEAFF
TRBJ2-1 TRBV19 14 TRBD1 . TGTGCCAGTAGTAGGGACAGGAGCTACAATGAGCAGTTCTTC CASSRDRSYNEQFF
TRBJ2-1 TRBV4-1 18 TRBD2 . TGCGCCAGCAGCCAAGATCTTGTTGCGGGGGGTTACCACAATGAGCAGTTCTTC CASSQDLVAGGYHNEQFF
TRBJ1-6 TRBV5-1 15 . few TGCGCCAGCAGCGTAGGGGCAGGGGTCGGTTCACCCCTCCACTTT CASSVGAGVGSPLHF
TRBJ2-6 TRBV11-2 17 . once TGTGCCAGCAGCTTTTTTGGGGCCCGCTCTGGGGCCAACGTCCTGACTTTC CASSFFGARSGANVLTF